The next 17 T cell receptor beta chains were all read from a single sample in a study of shared clonotypes between healthy human individuals. Generated by immunoSEQ multiplex PCR, the TCRdb table keeps only in-frame clones and is missing some. The sample lists some 790,000 clones, just under 75% seen once, with more than 1.5% in the top ten. The sequenced sample consisted of memory CD4+ T cells sorted from blood. The subset here: CD45RA-negative fraction. Receptors originate from a woman aged 25 to 39 in good health.

This clone was counted many times. Other DNA sequences in this specimen translate into the identical CDR3. This chain uses TRBV7-2 with TRBJ2-7, with 7 bases lining up with TRBD2. Germline-derived CDR1 and CDR2 are SGHTA and FQGNSA. The CDR3 loop spans 14 amino acids. V dropped 3 bases and J dropped 0; count of bases not matched to a gene: 2. The CDR3 loop is CASSFQRDSYEQYF. Here the CDR3 DNA reads TGTGCCAGCAGCTTCCAGCGGGACTCCTACGAGCAGTACTTC.

The V gene is TRBV5-6, the J gene TRBJ1-2, with 8 bases that match TRBD1. J lost 8 bases, V lost 4 bases, and 10 bases had no gene match. Germline-derived CDR1 and CDR2 are SGHDT and YYEEEE. The CDR3 loop spans 14 amino acids. The CDR3 is CASSPGQGFKGYTF. CDR3 in DNA: TGTGCCAGCAGCCCTGGACAGGGCTTTAAGGGCTACACCTTC.

This sequence joins TRBV5-1 and TRBJ2-7; 11 nucleotides match TRBD2. Germline loops: CDR1 SGHRS, CDR2 YFSETQ. The CDR3 has 17 residues. V shed 0 bases and J 2 bases; nucleotides not matched to a gene: 7. Here the CDR3 DNA reads TGCGCCAGCAGCTTGGGGGAGGCTAGCGGGAGGACCTACGAGCAGTACTTC. Protein product: CASSLGEASGRTYEQYF.

The chain recombines TRBV9 with TRBJ2-1, with no clear D. CDR1 is SGDLS, CDR2 YYNGEE, per germline. The ends were cut back, 3 bases at V and 9 bases at J, with 10 bases in the middle. The CDR3 has 12 residues. The CDR3 here is CASSALLGEQFF. Written as DNA, the CDR3 is TGTGCCAGCAGCGCACTCTTGGGTGAGCAGTTCTTC. Looking up the rest from reference TRBV9 and TRBJ2-1 gives the full variable domain: DSGVTQTPKHLITATGQRVTLRCSPRSGDLSVYWYQQSLDQGLQFLIQYYNGEERAKGNILERFSAQQFPDLHSELNLSSLELGDSALYFCASSALLGEQFFGPGTRLTVL.

The genes are TRBV27 and TRBJ2-7; TRBD1 matches 7 bases. The CDR3 runs to 13 residues. Germline values: CDR1 MNHEY, CDR2 SMNVEV (reference sequence). Trimming at V came to 6 bases and at J to 5 bases, leaving 7 bases not matched to a gene. The CDR3 region is CASRLQGIDEQYF. In DNA form, the CDR3 reads TGTGCCAGCAGATTACAGGGGATAGACGAGCAGTACTTC.

This chain connects TRBV7-6 to TRBJ2-5; unclear D gene. Germline CDR1 SGHVS, CDR2 FNYEAQ. This CDR3 region has 16 residues. V was clipped by 2 bases and J by 1 base, with 14 bases between them. The CDR3 DNA is TGTGCCAGCAGCTTATTAGGAATTAGCTTCCAAGAGACCCAGTACTTC. Its protein product is CASSLLGISFQETQYF.

V usage is TRBV28 and J usage is TRBJ2-7; 14 bases agree with TRBD2. The CDR3 has 18 amino acids. Trimming at V came to 4 bases and at J to 2 bases, leaving 10 bases not matched to a gene. Germline values: CDR1 MDHEN, CDR2 SYDVKM. CDR3 nucleotide sequence: TGTGCCAGCAGTTCGAGGAGACTAGCGGGAGGGTATACCTACGAGCAGTACTTC. Translating it yields CASSSRRLAGGYTYEQYF.

The V and J genes are TRBV7-9 and TRBJ2-1; no clear D gene. Trimming removed 1 base from V and 0 bases from J, with 7 bases in between. This CDR3 spans 15 amino acids. Per germline, CDR1 SEHNR and CDR2 FQNEAQ (reference sequence). CDR3 sequence: CASSLVQASYNEQFF. The CDR3 DNA reads as TGTGCCAGCAGCTTAGTCCAGGCCTCCTACAATGAGCAGTTCTTC.

The V call is TRBV28, the J call TRBJ2-2; maybe TRBD2 (6 bases). Trimming cost V 6 bases and J 5 bases, with 10 bases left between them. This CDR3 has 13 residues. Germline V CDR1 and CDR2: MDHEN, SYDVKM. CDR3 DNA: TGTGCCAGCAGCCGACTAGAGACCGGGGAGCTGTTTTTT. As protein: CASSRLETGELFF.

This clone turned up a few times. The chain carries TRBV11-2 and TRBJ1-1, with no clear D. The length of the CDR3 is 14 residues. CDR1 SGHAT and CDR2 FQNNGV come from the germline V gene. Trimming shortened V by 5 bases and J by 4 bases, and 14 bases separated the two germline ends. This CDR3 is CASSIQTASTEAFF. The CDR3 DNA sequence: TGTGCCAGCAGCATTCAGACGGCGAGCACTGAAGCTTTCTTT.

The gene calls are TRBV18 and TRBJ2-2, with TRBD1 as a possible D gene (6 bases). CDR3 length: 18 residues. V was cut by 4 bases and J by 5 bases, with 23 bases left in between. CDR1 is KGHSH, CDR2 LQKENI, per germline. CDR3 sequence reads: CASSLKPTTGPGTGELFF. CDR3 DNA: TGTGCCAGCTCACTCAAACCCACGACAGGACCGGGGACCGGGGAGCTGTTTTTT.

This clone was observed a handful of times. The V gene is TRBV27, the J gene TRBJ2-7; D might be TRBD2 (6 bases). The CDR3 is 16 residues long. Germline V gene sequence: CDR1 MNHEY, CDR2 SMNVEV (reference sequence). V lost 5 bases and J 2 bases, leaving 19 bases between the germline ends. CDR3 loop: CASSIKWIGGTYEQYF. The CDR3 DNA reads as TGTGCCAGCAGTATTAAGTGGATTGGGGGGACCTACGAGCAGTACTTC.

The rearrangement uses TRBV28 and TRBJ2-2; D gene ambiguous. This CDR3 region has 15 residues. Per the germline V gene, CDR1 is MDHEN and CDR2 is SYDVKM. V was pared by 7 bases and J by 6 bases, with 18 bases between. CDR3 sequence: CASTESRQVSGELFF. CDR3 sequence (DNA): TGTGCCAGCACCGAGTCTAGGCAGGTCTCCGGGGAGCTGTTTTTT.

V is TRBV5-4 and J is TRBJ2-5; 13 nucleotides agree with TRBD2. J gave up 3 bases and V 4 bases, and 6 bases lay outside the gene matches. Per the germline V gene, CDR1 is SGHNT and CDR2 is YYREEE (reference sequence). The CDR3 is 16 residues long. The CDR3 DNA follows: TGTGCCAGCAGCCTTAGACTAGCGGGAGGCGAAGAGACCCAGTACTTC. This translates into CASSLRLAGGEETQYF.

V gene TRBV27 combines with J gene TRBJ1-5; D unresolved. CDR3 length: 12 amino acids. V lost 4 bases, J lost 4 bases, and 5 bases lay in between. Germline V gene sequence: CDR1 MNHEY, CDR2 SMNVEV (reference sequence). The CDR3 DNA follows: TGTGCCAGCAGTTCCACGAATCAGCCCCAGCATTTT. Its translation is CASSSTNQPQHF.

This clone occurred once. The chain uses TRBV7-6 and TRBJ1-3, with a possible D match to TRBD1 (6 bases). The CDR3 has 16 residues. CDR1 and CDR2 (germline): SGHVS, FNYEAQ. V was shortened by 3 bases and J by 3 bases, with 15 bases between the two germline ends. The CDR3, as DNA: TGTGCCAGCAGCTTCGTAGGAGGAGGGGGTGGAAACACCATATATTTT. Translating gives CASSFVGGGGGNTIYF.

V is TRBV6-5 and J is TRBJ2-7; D may correspond to TRBD1 or TRBD2 (5 bases each). Trimming left V 2 bases short and J 5 bases short, with 13 bases between. This CDR3 spans 14 amino acids. Per germline, CDR1 MNHEY and CDR2 SVGAGI. The CDR3 nucleotides are TGTGCCAGCAGTTACCGAGGGGCGCGCAACGAGCAGTACTTC. Translation: CASSYRGARNEQYF.